Listed here are 4 T cell receptor beta chains from one sample, sequenced in a study of T cell responses to AZD1222 COVID-19 vaccine. Repertoires were generated with immunoSEQ multiplex PCR, while TCRdb's copy carries only in-frame clones and drops some. The sample yields roughly 110,000 clones, around nine tenths seen once. This specimen was peripheral blood, taken on day 0 of AZD1222 vaccination. The receptors originated from an adult in good health.

This chain joins TRBV19 and TRBJ1-3; perhaps TRBD1 as D (5 bases). CDR1 and CDR2 from the germline V gene are LNHDA and SQIVND (reference sequence). Trimming removed 5 bases at V and 0 bases at J, with 17 bases between. This CDR3 region has 17 residues. CDR3 nucleotides: TGTGCCAGTAGTCCGTCGGTGCGGGGCCCCTCTGGAAACACCATATATTTT. Translating gives CASSPSVRGPSGNTIYF.

This clone was detected once. The chain couples TRBV19 to TRBJ1-1; D may be TRBD1 (6 bases). Germline V gene data show CDR1 as LNHDA and CDR2 as SQIVND (reference sequence). With 3 bases removed from V and 6 bases from J, the gap between germline ends came to 17 bases. The CDR3 sequence is 15 residues long. The CDR3 here is CASSIQVSGAPEAFF. In nucleotides, the CDR3 is TGTGCCAGTAGTATTCAGGTTTCAGGGGCCCCTGAAGCTTTCTTT.

This chain connects TRBV7-2 to TRBJ1-2; TRBD1 is a possible D gene (6 bases). The length of the CDR3 is 15 residues. Germline V gene data show CDR1 as SGHTA and CDR2 as FQGNSA. V gave up 3 bases and J gave up 5 bases, with 16 bases separating them. The DNA for the CDR3 is TGTGCCAGCAGCTTGAGACAGGATGGGGATTATGGCTACACCTTC. Its protein product is CASSLRQDGDYGYTF. The variable domain in full, with the rest retrieved from reference TRBV7-2 and TRBJ1-2, is GAGVSQSPSNKVTEKGKDVELRCDPISGHTALYWYRQSLGQGLEFLIYFQGNSAPDKSGLPSDRFSAERTGGSVSTLTIQRTQQEDSAVYLCASSLRQDGDYGYTFGSGTRLTVV.

The chain combines TRBV7-8 with TRBJ1-2, with 8 bases aligning to TRBD1. Germline trimming cut 5 bases from V and 3 bases from J; bases unmatched to any gene: 2. Germline V gives CDR1 SGHVS, CDR2 FQNEAQ. The CDR3 contains 13 residues. In DNA, the CDR3 is TGTGCCAGCAGCCCGGGACAGGACTATGGCTACACCTTC. It specifies CASSPGQDYGYTF.